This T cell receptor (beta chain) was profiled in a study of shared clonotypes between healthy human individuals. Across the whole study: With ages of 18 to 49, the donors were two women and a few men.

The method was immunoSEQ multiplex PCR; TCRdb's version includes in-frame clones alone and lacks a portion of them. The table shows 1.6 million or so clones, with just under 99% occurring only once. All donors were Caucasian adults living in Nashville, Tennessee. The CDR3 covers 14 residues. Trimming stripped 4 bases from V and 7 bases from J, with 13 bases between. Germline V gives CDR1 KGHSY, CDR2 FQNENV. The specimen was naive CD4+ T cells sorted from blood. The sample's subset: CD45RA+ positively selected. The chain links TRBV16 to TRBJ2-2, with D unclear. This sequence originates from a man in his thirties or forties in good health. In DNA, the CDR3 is TGTGCCAGCAGCCGCGAACGAAGTAACGGGGAGCTGTTTTTT. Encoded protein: CASSRERSNGELFF.